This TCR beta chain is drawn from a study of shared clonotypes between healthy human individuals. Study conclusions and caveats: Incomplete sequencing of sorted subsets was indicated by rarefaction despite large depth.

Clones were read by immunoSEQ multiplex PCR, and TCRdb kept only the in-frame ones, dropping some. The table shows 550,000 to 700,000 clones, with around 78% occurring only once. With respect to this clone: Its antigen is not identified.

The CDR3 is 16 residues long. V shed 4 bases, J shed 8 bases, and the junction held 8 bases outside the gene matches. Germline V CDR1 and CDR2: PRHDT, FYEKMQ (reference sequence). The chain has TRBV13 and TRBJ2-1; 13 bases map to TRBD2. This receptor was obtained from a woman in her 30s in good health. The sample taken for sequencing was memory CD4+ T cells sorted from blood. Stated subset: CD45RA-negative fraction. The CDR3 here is CASSSERTSGSHEQFF. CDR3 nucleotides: TGTGCCAGCAGCTCTGAGCGGACTAGCGGGAGTCATGAGCAGTTCTTC.